These T cell receptor beta chains were read from a single sample in a study of blood T cell repertoires in COVID-19. Method: immunoSEQ multiplex PCR; TCRdb's copy keeps in-frame clones and lacks some. This sample has under 300,000 clones, with around four fifths found just once. The specimen was peripheral blood. Source of these receptors: an older woman with active or convalescent COVID-19. Each CDR3 is given with its conserved first and last residue. A D gene is named only where the DNA matches it firmly. Size is stated for part of the rows, as once, few or many counts, or as a class when the clone is expanded.

D gene,J gene,clone size,V gene,CDR3 DNA,CDR3 protein
TRBD1,TRBJ1-6,NA,TRBV7-2,TGTGCCAGCAGCGCGGGACAGGTTAATTCACCCCTCCACTTT,CASSAGQVNSPLHF
TRBD1,TRBJ1-5,NA,TRBV18,TGTGCCAGCTCACCGGGAACAGGGGGCGCAAATCAGCCCCAGCATTTT,CASSPGTGGANQPQHF
TRBD2,TRBJ2-1,NA,TRBV7-3,TGTGCCAGCAAACCTACCGGGGGGTCCAATGAGCAGTTCTTC,CASKPTGGSNEQFF
NA,TRBJ1-1,NA,TRBV18,TGTGCCAGCCAAGGGGCCAGCGTGAACACTGAAGCTTTCTTT,CASQGASVNTEAFF
NA,TRBJ2-2,few,TRBV24-1,TGTGCCACCAGTGAGGCAGGAAGAACCGGGGAGCTGTTTTTT,CATSEAGRTGELFF
TRBD1,TRBJ1-2,NA,TRBV6-6,TGTGCCAGCAGTAAGGGGGCTGGGGTTACTGGCTACACCTTC,CASSKGAGVTGYTF
NA,TRBJ2-1,NA,TRBV19,TGTGCCAGTACGGAGGGTTGGGTAGCAGCCTACAATGAGCAGTTCTTC,CASTEGWVAAYNEQFF
NA,TRBJ2-3,NA,TRBV5-1,TGCGCCAGCAGCCCTGCTCTCGGGACAAAAGGGCCAGATACGCAGTATTTT,CASSPALGTKGPDTQYF
TRBD1,TRBJ2-2,NA,TRBV5-1,TGCGCCAGCATGACAGGGGATAACACCGGGGAGCTGTTTTTT,CASMTGDNTGELFF
TRBD2,TRBJ2-5,NA,TRBV27,TGTGCCAGCAGTCTTGGGGGGGGAAACCAAGAGACCCAGTACTTC,CASSLGGGNQETQYF
NA,TRBJ1-2,NA,TRBV19,TGTGCCAGTAGTATCCTGGACAGAGCTAACTATGGCTACACCTTC,CASSILDRANYGYTF
TRBD1,TRBJ1-1,NA,TRBV29-1,TGCAGCGTTAAGGGGGCGGGGAACACTGAAGCTTTCTTT,CSVKGAGNTEAFF
TRBD2,TRBJ2-1,NA,TRBV6-4,TGTGCCAGCAGTGGGCGGGAGGGTACAAGGGATGAGCAGTTCTTC,CASSGREGTRDEQFF
NA,TRBJ1-3,once,TRBV15,TGTGCCACCAGCAGGAGCGGACAGTCTGGAAACACCATATATTTT,CATSRSGQSGNTIYF
NA,TRBJ2-1,NA,TRBV11-2,TGTGCCAGCAGCTTACGCGGTAGCTCCTACAATGAGCAGTTCTTC,CASSLRGSSYNEQFF
TRBD2,TRBJ2-2,few,TRBV14,TGTGCCAGCAGCCGCCCACTAGCGGGAGCTAGCGGGGAGCTGTTTTTT,CASSRPLAGASGELFF
TRBD1,TRBJ1-5,NA,TRBV19,TGTGCCAGTAGGGACAGGGATCAGCCCCAGCATTTT,CASRDRDQPQHF